This T cell receptor (beta chain) was sequenced for a study of blood T cell repertoires in COVID-19. The count of this clone is one. There are 16 residues in the CDR3. Germline lookup yields CDR1 MDHEN and CDR2 SYDVKM. V dropped 2 bases and J dropped 2; count of bases not matched to a gene: 4. Profiled with immunoSEQ multiplex PCR; TCRdb holds only in-frame clones, not every one. The sample has fewer than 350,000 clones; approximately 81% are singletons. The cohort comprised adults aged 18 to 89 years residing in approximately 22 US areas. The sequence was collected from a young woman who had been exposed to COVID-19. The sequencing sample was made of PBMCs or T cells enriched from blood (not recorded which). The chain couples TRBV28 to TRBJ1-1; 11 nucleotides line up with TRBD1. The CDR3 reads CASSLPGTGGNTEAFF. CDR3 nucleotide sequence: TGTGCCAGCAGTTTACCCGGGACAGGGGGAAACACTGAAGCTTTCTTT.